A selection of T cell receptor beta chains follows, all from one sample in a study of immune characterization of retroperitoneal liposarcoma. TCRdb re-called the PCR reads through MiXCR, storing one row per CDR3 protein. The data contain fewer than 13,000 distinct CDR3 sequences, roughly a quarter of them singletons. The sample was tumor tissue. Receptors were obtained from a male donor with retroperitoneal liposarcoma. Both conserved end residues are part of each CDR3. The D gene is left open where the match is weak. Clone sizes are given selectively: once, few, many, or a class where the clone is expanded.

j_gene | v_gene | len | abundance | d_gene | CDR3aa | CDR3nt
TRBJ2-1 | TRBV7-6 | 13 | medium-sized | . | CASSTKPNYEQFF | TGTGCCAGCAGCACAAAACCAAACTACGAGCAGTTCTTC
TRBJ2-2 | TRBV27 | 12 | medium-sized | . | CAIAGNTGELFF | TGTGCCATTGCAGGGAACACCGGGGAGCTGTTTTTT
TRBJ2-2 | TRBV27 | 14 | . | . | CASSWVGNTGELFF | TGTGCCAGCAGTTGGGTGGGGAACACCGGGGAGCTGTTTTTT
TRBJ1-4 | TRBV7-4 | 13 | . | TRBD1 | CASSFRGPEKLFF | TGTGCCAGCAGCTTTAGGGGGCCCGAAAAACTGTTTTTT
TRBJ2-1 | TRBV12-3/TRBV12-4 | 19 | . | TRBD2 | CASSFGTSGGGTSTDTQFF | TGTGCCAGCAGCTTTGGGACTAGCGGGGGGGGAACTAGCACAGATACGCAGTTCTTC
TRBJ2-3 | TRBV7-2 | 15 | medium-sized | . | CASSPWGRDTDTQYF | TGTGCCAGCAGCCCCTGGGGCAGGGACACAGATACGCAGTATTTT
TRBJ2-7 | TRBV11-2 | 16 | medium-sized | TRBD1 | CASSFRSGTGTYEQYF | TGTGCCAGCAGCTTTCGTTCCGGGACAGGGACCTACGAGCAGTACTTC
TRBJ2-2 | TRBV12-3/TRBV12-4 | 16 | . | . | CASSPIWGQRTGELFF | TGTGCCAGCAGTCCCATCTGGGGGCAAAGGACCGGGGAGCTGTTTTTT
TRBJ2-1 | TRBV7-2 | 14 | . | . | CASSLGSGFYEQFF | TGTGCCAGCAGCTTGGGCTCGGGGTTCTACGAGCAGTTCTTC
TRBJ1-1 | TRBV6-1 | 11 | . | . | CASSEASLAFF | TGTGCCAGCAGTGAAGCATCACTGGCTTTCTTT